Below, 21 T cell receptor beta chains from the same sample are listed, as sequenced in a study of glioma-infiltrating T cells after dendritic cell vaccination (TCRdb year 2016). Receptor amplification or capture employed the immunoSEQ multiplex PCR assay. This immuneACCESS table, as held by TCRdb, lists in-frame sequences with V and J called but not all clones. Of the missing ones, under half trace to an unresolved V gene in checked studies; the others have no known cause. For this sample the table gives tens of thousands of clones, of which over 70% were detected only once. The ten largest clones add up to roughly 2.2% of the sample. The sample in question was blood, obtained before dendritic cell vaccination. These receptors came from a human donor with glioblastoma.

V is TRBV2 and J is TRBJ1-4, with D possibly TRBD1 on 6 matching bases. The V gene lost 7 bases and the J gene lost 5 bases, with 20 bases spanning the gap. CDR1 is SNHLY and CDR2 is FYNNEI in the germline V gene. The CDR3 contains 16 residues. CDR3 bases: TGTGCCAGCATCGACCGGGCGGACAGCTACAATGAAAAACTGTTTTTT. Amino acids: CASIDRADSYNEKLFF.

The chain links TRBV11-2 to TRBJ2-3, with D hard to call. The germline V and J ends were trimmed by 8 bases and 2 bases, with 5 bases remaining between them. The CDR3 is 11 amino acids. Looked up from germline, CDR1 is SGHAT and CDR2 is FQNNGV. Here the CDR3 reads CASRYTDTQYF. As DNA, the CDR3 is TGTGCCAGCCGGTACACAGATACGCAGTATTTT.

This CDR3 is CASSFQGTDTQYF. CDR3 sequence (DNA): TGTGCCAGCAGTTTCCAGGGCACAGATACGCAGTATTTT. This rearrangement joins TRBV27 to TRBJ2-3; D is uncertain. The germline CDR1 and CDR2 sequences are MNHEY and SMNVEV (reference sequence). V gave up 3 bases and J gave up 1 base, with 5 bases separating them. The CDR3 runs 13 residues.

The genes are TRBV6-1 and TRBJ1-2, with TRBD1 identical over 7 bases. This CDR3 has 14 amino acids. CDR1 is MNHNS, CDR2 SASEGT, per germline. V trimming: 5 bases; J trimming: 7 bases; junction bases outside the gene matches: 10. CDR3 DNA: TGTGCCAGCAGTCCACTAGGGACAGTATCTGGCTACACCTTC. This translates into CASSPLGTVSGYTF.

This chain links TRBV7-9 with TRBJ2-1, with D possibly TRBD2 on 6 matching bases. The CDR3 extends over 15 amino acids. The V end was cut by 1 base, the J end by 5 bases, with 12 bases between. Per the germline V gene, CDR1 is SEHNR and CDR2 is FQNEAQ (reference sequence). CDR3 amino acids: CASSLGGEYHNEQFF. CDR3 sequence (DNA): TGTGCCAGCAGCTTAGGGGGGGAGTACCACAATGAGCAGTTCTTC. Filled out from reference TRBV7-9 and TRBJ2-1, the complete variable domain reads DTGVSQNPRHKITKRGQNVTFRCDPISEHNRLYWYRQTLGQGPEFLTYFQNEAQLEKSRLLSDRFSAERPKGSFSTLEIQRTEQGDSAMYLCASSLGGEYHNEQFFGPGTRLTVL.

The V and J genes are TRBV5-6 and TRBJ1-5, with no clear D. V lost 3 bases, J lost 4 bases, and 14 bases lay in between. The CDR3 extends over 15 amino acids. In germline, CDR1 is SGHDT, CDR2 YYEEEE. Here the CDR3 DNA reads TGTGCCAGCAGCTCTTATACCCCCGAGAATCAGCCCCAGCATTTT. Encoded protein: CASSSYTPENQPQHF.

The chain combines TRBV2 with TRBJ2-1; the match to TRBD1 covers 10 bases. The CDR3 has 14 residues. Germline trimming cut 8 bases from V and 7 bases from J; bases unmatched to any gene: 8. CDR1 and CDR2 from the germline V gene are SNHLY and FYNNEI. The chain's CDR3 is CASGRDRGANEQFF. CDR3 in DNA: TGTGCCAGCGGCCGGGACAGGGGAGCGAATGAGCAGTTCTTC.

The rearrangement joins TRBV5-4 to TRBJ2-2, with 9 bases identical to TRBD1. Per germline, CDR1 SGHNT and CDR2 YYREEE (reference sequence). With V trimmed by 4 bases and J by 9 bases, 16 bases remained unmatched. The CDR3 is 17 residues long. The CDR3 region is CASSQMTGGALSRELFF. The CDR3 coding sequence is TGTGCCAGCAGCCAAATGACAGGGGGGGCGCTTTCCCGGGAGCTGTTTTTT.

The chain has TRBV5-1 and TRBJ2-7; a weak D match, TRBD2 (5 bases). CDR3 length: 12 amino acids. The V end was cut by 2 bases, the J end by 5 bases, with 8 bases between. Per the germline V gene, CDR1 is SGHRS and CDR2 is YFSETQ. DNA for the CDR3: TGCGCCAGCAGCTTAGCCGGGGACGAGCAGTACTTC. This translates into CASSLAGDEQYF.

The rearrangement links TRBV30 to TRBJ2-5; D is possibly TRBD1 (6 bases). V was pared by 0 bases and J by 2 bases, with 7 bases between. The CDR3 contains 13 residues. Germline loops: CDR1 GTSNPN, CDR2 SVGIG (reference sequence). The CDR3 spells CAWSVGQQETQYF. The CDR3 DNA follows: TGTGCCTGGAGTGTAGGACAGCAAGAGACCCAGTACTTC.

J is TRBJ2-1 and V is TRBV5-1, with 10 bases fitting TRBD2. The CDR3 sequence is 16 residues long. The V gene end was trimmed by 4 bases and the J gene end by 6 bases; junction bases not matched to a gene: 10. The germline V gene has CDR1 SGHRS and CDR2 YFSETQ. The CDR3 sequence is CASSTISGRVGNEQFF. DNA for the CDR3: TGCGCCAGCAGCACTATAAGCGGGAGGGTGGGCAATGAGCAGTTCTTC.

This chain links TRBV28 with TRBJ2-6; a weak D match, TRBD1 (5 bases). This CDR3 spans 15 amino acids. Between the trimmed V and J ends, which lost 3 bases and 0 bases, there was a span of 6 bases. The germline gives CDR1 MDHEN, CDR2 SYDVKM. CDR3 region: CASSFRVSGANVLTF. The CDR3, as DNA: TGTGCCAGCAGTTTCAGGGTCTCTGGGGCCAACGTCCTGACTTTC.

The chain combines TRBV2 with TRBJ2-2, with a possible D match to TRBD1 (5 bases). Trimming pared 2 bases from V and 2 bases from J, leaving 12 bases between. The CDR3 is 16 residues long. Germline-derived CDR1 and CDR2 are SNHLY and FYNNEI. The CDR3 reads CASSELSGINTGELFF. For the CDR3, the DNA is TGTGCCAGCAGTGAACTCTCAGGGATCAACACCGGGGAGCTGTTTTTT.

The chain recombines TRBV27 with TRBJ2-5, with 13 bases identical to TRBD2. J lost 5 bases, V lost 2 bases, and 11 bases had no gene match. CDR1 is MNHEY, CDR2 SMNVEV, per germline (reference sequence). The CDR3 loop spans 18 amino acids. The CDR3 DNA reads TGTGCCAGCAGTTTAAACCCGGGACTAGCGGGGAGGGGGGAGACCCAGTACTTC. It yields the protein CASSLNPGLAGRGETQYF.

The rearrangement links TRBV2 to TRBJ1-2; 8 bases agree with TRBD1. V lost 3 bases to trimming and J lost 4 bases; unmatched junction nucleotides: 7. Germline V CDR1 and CDR2: SNHLY, FYNNEI. This CDR3 region has 15 residues. The CDR3 sequence is CASSEQGASLYGYTF. The CDR3 DNA reads as TGTGCCAGCAGTGAGCAGGGGGCTAGCCTCTATGGCTACACCTTC.

The gene calls are TRBV9 and TRBJ2-3; D gene unclear. This CDR3 contains 12 residues. Trimming took 4 bases from V and 0 from J, leaving 3 bases between them. Germline loops: CDR1 SGDLS, CDR2 YYNGEE. The chain's CDR3 is CASSRSTDTQYF. The CDR3 bases are TGTGCCAGCAGCCGGAGCACAGATACGCAGTATTTT.

The rearrangement uses TRBV4-1 and TRBJ2-7; 16 bases line up with TRBD2. V lost 4 bases, J lost 4 bases, and 13 bases stayed unmatched. The germline V gene has CDR1 MGHRA and CDR2 YSYEKL. CDR3 length equals 19 residues. The CDR3 sequence is CASSPKMAGLAGGLYEQYV. DNA of the CDR3: TGCGCCAGCAGCCCGAAGATGGCGGGACTAGCGGGAGGGCTGTACGAGCAGTACGTC.

This clone was detected only a few times. J is TRBJ1-2 and V is TRBV7-2; unclear D gene. Germline assignment: CDR1 SGHTA and CDR2 FQGNSA. The CDR3 totals 14 residues. With 2 bases removed from V and 3 bases from J, the gap between germline ends came to 10 bases. Written as DNA, the CDR3 is TGTGCCAGCAGCTTAACCGGCAGCGACTATGGCTACACCTTC. It is translated as CASSLTGSDYGYTF.

This rearrangement joins TRBV5-1 to TRBJ1-4; 9 bases are a match to TRBD1. The CDR3 sequence is 15 residues long. CDR1 is SGHRS, CDR2 YFSETQ, per germline. After removal of 4 bases from V and 8 bases from J, the junction contained 9 bases not matched to a gene. The CDR3 reads CASSAMGQGPEKLFF. The DNA of the CDR3 is TGCGCCAGCAGCGCCATGGGACAGGGACCCGAAAAACTGTTTTTT.

The rearrangement uses TRBV7-2 and TRBJ2-1; 10 bases agree with TRBD2. This CDR3 is 15 amino acids long. The J segment lost 7 bases and the V segment lost 1 base, leaving 4 bases of the junction unmatched. CDR1 and CDR2 from the germline V gene are SGHTA and FQGNSA. The CDR3 bases are TGTGCCAGCAGCTTAGGGAGCGGGGGGGCTAATGAGCAGTTCTTC. It codes for CASSLGSGGANEQFF.

This clone has a single count. The CDR3 DNA follows: TGTGCCAGCACCCCCCGGGGGGGTAACTATGGCTACACCTTC. This gives the protein CASTPRGGNYGYTF. The chain combines TRBV7-9 with TRBJ1-2, with D perhaps matching TRBD1 (5 bases). The CDR3 is made up of 14 amino acids. V lost 7 bases to trimming and J lost 1 base, with 13 bases between them. Germline V gives CDR1 SEHNR, CDR2 FQNEAQ (reference sequence).